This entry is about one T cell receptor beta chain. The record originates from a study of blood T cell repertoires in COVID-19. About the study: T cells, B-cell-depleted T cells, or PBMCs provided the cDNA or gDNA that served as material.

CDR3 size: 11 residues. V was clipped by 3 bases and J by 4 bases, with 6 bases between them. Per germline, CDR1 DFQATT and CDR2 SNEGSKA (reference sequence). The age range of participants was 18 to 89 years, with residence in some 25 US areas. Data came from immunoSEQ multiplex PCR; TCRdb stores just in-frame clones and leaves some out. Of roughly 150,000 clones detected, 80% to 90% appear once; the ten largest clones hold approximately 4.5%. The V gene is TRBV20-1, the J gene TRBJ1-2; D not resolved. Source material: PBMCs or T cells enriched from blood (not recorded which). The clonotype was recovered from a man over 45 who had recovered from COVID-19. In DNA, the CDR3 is TGCAGTGCTAGCTTAGCCTATGGCTACACCTTC. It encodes CSASLAYGYTF.